The present T cell receptor (beta chain) was sequenced within a study of T cell responses to AZD1222 COVID-19 vaccine (dated by TCRdb to the early 2020s). Concerning the study at large: TCR sequencing was performed for roughly 250 trial participants, of whom 207 were given two doses of AZD1222 and approximately 25 were given two doses of MenACWY control vaccine. Trial participants were enrolled by age into subgroups of 18-55, 56-69 and 70-plus years, and about 150, 27 and 61 TCR-sequenced participants, respectively, were included in these subgroups. General conclusions and limits of the study: Reportedly, almost half of the unique spike-specific TCRs recognized epitopes lying outside the regions that are mutated in the B.1.351 and B.1.1.7 variants. Conclusions about previously exposed vaccinees were limited because only six AZD1222 recipients were SARS-CoV-2 seropositive at baseline. Participants were mostly white British and included more females than males, and it was suggested by the authors that clonal diversity may have been underestimated. After two AZD1222 doses, spike-specific TCR breadth and depth were significantly higher than at day 0 and than in MenACWY recipients. No day 14 peak-response samples were available, so repertoires were characterized only after the peak T cell response. CD4 TCRs associated with the vaccine covered the entire spike protein, and the dominant responses were in regions 160-218 and 743-854. The 56-69-year group was small, and its depth increase did not reach significance, likely because of low power.

CDR1 MDHEN and CDR2 SYDVKM are derived from the germline V gene. The CDR3 goes from the cysteine to the phenylalanine over 14 residues. The sequence is cut down to CDR3 DNA, 42 bases in frame from base 1. The V end loses 6 bases and the J end loses 0 bases, and a stretch of 9 bases separates them. Per the publication, the time point label means: about 28 days (+/-7) after the second vaccine dose. Because spike-specific TCR depth and breadth did not differ between the two schedules, AZD1222 recipients who got a second dose at roughly 4 weeks were pooled with those who got a second dose at roughly 12 weeks. The vaccinee samples were drawn from two UK trials, COV001 and COV002, one of which was a single-blind randomized controlled phase 2/3 trial testing AZD1222 (ChAdOx1 nCoV-19) in healthy adults. For TCRbeta chain sequencing, PBMC samples from trial participants were taken at day 0 and at day 28 after the second dose.

The CDR3 regions of human TCRbeta chains were analyzed by immunosequencing. The source study handled its data this way. Repertoire TCRs were matched against a reference library of SARS-CoV-2-specific TCRs generated with the MIRA antigen-specificity platform. Breadth was defined as the fraction of unique TCRs that were SARS-CoV-2-associated, and depth was defined as the fraction of total T cells that were SARS-CoV-2-associated. Each spike-specific TCR was assigned to its reactive spike region and to a CD4 or CD8 class using the MIRA data. Log10-transformed breadth and depth values were compared by one-way ANOVA with Sidak's multiple comparisons tests. The table comes from immuneACCESS by way of TCRdb, which keeps in-frame sequences with V and J called. Part of the clones is missing from these tables; in studies checked, under half for an unresolved V gene and the rest for unknown reasons. V and J calls and clone size come straight from that table; D and trimming were deduced from the DNA. The sample includes around 80,000 clones, with approximately 85% observed a single time. The ten largest account for more than 9% of the sample.

To note about this clone: This clone's antigen is unknown. Base qualities are not provided; no much larger clone lies one nucleotide away.

The clonotype was recovered from an adult who received the AZD1222 COVID-19 vaccine. The sequence joins TRBV28 to TRBJ1-3, with the D gene call left open. The sequences come from peripheral blood, collected 28 days after the second AZD1222 dose. The CDR3 here reads CASSRAGSGNTIYF. The DNA is TGTGCCAGCAGCCGGGCGGGCTCTGGAAACACCATATATTTT.